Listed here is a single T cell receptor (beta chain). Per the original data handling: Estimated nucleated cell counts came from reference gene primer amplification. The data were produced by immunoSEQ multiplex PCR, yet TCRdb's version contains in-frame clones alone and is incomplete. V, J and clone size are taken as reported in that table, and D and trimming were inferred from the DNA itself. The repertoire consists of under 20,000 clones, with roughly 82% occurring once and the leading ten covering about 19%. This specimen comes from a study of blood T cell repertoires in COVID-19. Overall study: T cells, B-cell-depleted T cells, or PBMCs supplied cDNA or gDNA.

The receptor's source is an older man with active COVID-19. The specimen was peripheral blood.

The CDR3 loop reads CASSLKTGGSTDTQYF. The CDR3 DNA follows: TGTGCCAGCAGCCTTAAGACAGGGGGGAGCACAGATACGCAGTATTTT. This rearrangement joins TRBV5-4 to TRBJ2-3, with 9 nucleotides matching TRBD1. V shed 4 bases, J shed 0 bases, and the junction held 6 bases outside the gene matches. This CDR3 region has 16 residues. The germline CDR1 and CDR2 sequences are SGHNT and YYREEE (reference sequence).